This TCR beta chain was recorded in a study of post-analysis software for immune sequencing data. In the study overall: There were relapsing-remitting, secondary progressive and progressive-relapsing multiple sclerosis among the disease courses included.

Whole-study results and caveats: Diversity measured as normalized Chao1 was significantly lower in multiple sclerosis patients than in controls. TRBV5-6, TRBV5-1 and TRBV20-1 belonged to a set of roughly five TRBV segments that were more frequent in patients than controls. The F measure placed samples prepared in the same batch into strongly shared clusters.

V shed 4 bases and J shed 0 bases, with 14 bases lying between them. The germline V gene has CDR1 SGDLS and CDR2 YYNGEE. The CDR3 extends over 16 amino acids. Tagging with unique molecular identifiers was a feature of the TCR beta cDNA libraries. When about 0.9 to 10 million T cells were used, they gave roughly 500,000 cDNA molecules. TCRdb analysed the PCR reads with MiXCR anew, one entry per CDR3 protein. The table has roughly 400,000 distinct CDR3 sequences, over 30% seen once. On this clonotype itself: Its antigen is unknown.

This rearrangement joins TRBV9 to TRBJ2-1, with D perhaps given as TRBD1 or TRBD2 (5 bases each). This receptor was obtained from a girl aged 2-10 years with multiple sclerosis. Sequencing used blood. CDR3 in DNA: TGTGCCAGCAGCACCCGAGCGGACAACTCCTACAATGAGCAGTTCTTC. As protein: CASSTRADNSYNEQFF.